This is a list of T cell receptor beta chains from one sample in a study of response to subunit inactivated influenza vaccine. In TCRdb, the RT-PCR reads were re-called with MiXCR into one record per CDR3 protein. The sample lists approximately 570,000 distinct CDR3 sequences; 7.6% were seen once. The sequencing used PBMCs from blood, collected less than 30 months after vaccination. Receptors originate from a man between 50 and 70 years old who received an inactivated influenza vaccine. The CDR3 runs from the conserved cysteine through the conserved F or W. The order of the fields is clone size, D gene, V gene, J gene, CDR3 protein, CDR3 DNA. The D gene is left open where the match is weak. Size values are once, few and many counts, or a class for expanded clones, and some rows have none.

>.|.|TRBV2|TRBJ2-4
CASSESGAKNIQYF
TGTGCCAGCAGTGAATCAGGGGCCAAAAACATTCAGTACTTC
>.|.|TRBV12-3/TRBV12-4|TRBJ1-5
CASSLGRATSNQPQHF
TGTGCCAGCAGTTTAGGACGGGCGACGAGCAATCAGCCCCAGCATTTT
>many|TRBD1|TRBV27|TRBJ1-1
CASSSSPGGTEAFF
TGTGCCAGCAGTTCATCGCCAGGGGGAACTGAAGCTTTCTTT
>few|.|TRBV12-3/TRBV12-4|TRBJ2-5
CASSLGNGDQYF
TGTGCCAGCAGCCTAGGGAACGGAGACCAGTACTTC
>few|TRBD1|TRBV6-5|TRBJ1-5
CASSNGQGQPQHF
TGTGCCAGCAGTAACGGACAGGGCCAGCCCCAGCATTTT
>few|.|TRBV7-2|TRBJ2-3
CASSPPPHDTQYF
TGTGCCAGCAGCCCGCCCCCACACGATACGCAGTATTTT
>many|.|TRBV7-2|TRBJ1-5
CASSLFPESNQPQHF
TGTGCCAGCAGCCTGTTCCCGGAGAGTAATCAGCCCCAGCATTTT
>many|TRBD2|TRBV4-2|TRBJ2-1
CASSQLAGVVNEQFF
TGTGCCAGCAGCCAGTTAGCGGGAGTTGTTAATGAGCAGTTCTTC
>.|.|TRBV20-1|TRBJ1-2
CSASEKGNLFYGYTF
TGCAGTGCTAGTGAGAAAGGGAACCTTTTCTATGGCTACACCTTC
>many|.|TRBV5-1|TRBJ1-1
CASSRGGGSGEAFF
TGCGCCAGCAGCCGGGGCGGGGGTTCTGGTGAAGCTTTCTTT
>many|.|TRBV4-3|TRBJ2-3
CASSREWGSDGFSTDTQYF
TGCGCCAGCAGCCGAGAATGGGGTTCCGACGGGTTTAGCACAGATACGCAGTATTTT
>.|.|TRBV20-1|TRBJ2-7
CSAKLDTYPYEQYF
TGCAGTGCTAAACTAGACACGTACCCCTACGAGCAGTACTTC
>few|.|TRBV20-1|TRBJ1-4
CSASLLVGPTNEKLFF
TGCAGTGCTAGTTTATTGGTCGGACCAACTAATGAAAAACTGTTTTTT
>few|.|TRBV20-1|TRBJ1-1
CSAQLGGPRTEAFF
TGCAGTGCTCAGCTGGGGGGGCCGAGGACTGAAGCTTTCTTT
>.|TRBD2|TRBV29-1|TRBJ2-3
CSFTAPRVAGASWGTDTQYF
TGCAGCTTTACGGCCCCCCGGGTAGCGGGAGCCTCGTGGGGCACAGATACGCAGTATTTT
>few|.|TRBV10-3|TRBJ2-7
CAISVIRSTGHSYEQYF
TGTGCCATCAGTGTCATTCGAAGTACAGGACACTCCTACGAGCAGTACTTC
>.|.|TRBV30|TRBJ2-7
CAWSGGSPYEQYF
TGTGCCTGGAGCGGGGGATCCCCCTACGAGCAGTACTTC
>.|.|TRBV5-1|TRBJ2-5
CASRREEETQYF
TGCGCCAGCAGACGTGAGGAGGAGACCCAGTACTTC
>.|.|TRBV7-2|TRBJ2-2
CASSPLGGGENTGELFF
TGTGCCAGCAGCCCCCTCGGCGGCGGAGAGAACACCGGGGAGCTGTTTTTT
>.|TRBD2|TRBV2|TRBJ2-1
CASSERIAGEREQFF
TGTGCCAGCAGTGAGCGGATAGCGGGAGAGCGTGAGCAGTTCTTC
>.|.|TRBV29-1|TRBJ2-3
CSASVAASTDTQYF
TGCAGCGCGAGCGTGGCAGCTAGCACAGATACGCAGTATTTT
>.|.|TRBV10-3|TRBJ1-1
CAIKQDTEAFF
TGTGCCATCAAGCAGGACACTGAAGCTTTCTTT
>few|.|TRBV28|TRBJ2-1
CASSEQTREQFF
TGTGCCAGCAGCGAGCAGACTCGGGAGCAGTTCTTC
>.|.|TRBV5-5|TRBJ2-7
CASSLAFRFEQYF
TGTGCCAGCAGCTTGGCTTTCCGCTTCGAGCAGTACTTC
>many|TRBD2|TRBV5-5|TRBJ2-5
CASRRDRTSVVETQYF
TGTGCCAGCAGGAGGGATAGGACTAGTGTTGTGGAGACCCAGTACTTC
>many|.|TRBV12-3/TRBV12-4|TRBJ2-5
CASSLLALETQYF
TGTGCCAGCAGTTTACTAGCGCTAGAGACCCAGTACTTC
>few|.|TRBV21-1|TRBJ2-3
CASSALAGGPLGCTDTQYF
TGTGCCAGCAGCGCACTAGCGGGAGGCCCTCTCGGGTGCACAGATACGCAGTATTTT
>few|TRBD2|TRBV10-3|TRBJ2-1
CAISESLAGNEQFF
TGTGCCATCAGTGAAAGTCTAGCGGGAAATGAGCAGTTCTTC
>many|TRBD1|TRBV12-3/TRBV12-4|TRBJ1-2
CASSAQPGQGSYGYTF
TGTGCCAGCAGTGCCCAACCGGGACAGGGAAGTTATGGCTACACCTTC
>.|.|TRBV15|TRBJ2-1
CATSRGRGSNNEQFF
TGTGCCACCAGCAGAGGCCGGGGCTCGAACAATGAGCAGTTCTTC
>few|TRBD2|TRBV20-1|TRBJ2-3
CSARVGLAGGTDTQYF
TGCAGTGCTAGAGTAGGACTAGCGGGAGGCACAGATACGCAGTATTTT
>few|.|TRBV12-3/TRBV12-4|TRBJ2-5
CASSLRDFQETQYF
TGTGCCAGCAGTTTACGGGACTTCCAAGAGACCCAGTACTTC
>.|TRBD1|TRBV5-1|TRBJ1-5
CASSFDREFPQQF
TGCGCCAGCAGCTTCGACAGGGAGTTTCCCCAGCAATTT
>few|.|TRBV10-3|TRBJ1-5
CAISEYREEQPQHF
TGTGCCATCAGTGAGTACAGGGAAGAACAGCCCCAGCATTTT
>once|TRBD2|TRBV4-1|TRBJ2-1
CASSQTSAYNVQFF
TGCGCCAGCAGCCAGACTAGCGCATACAATGTGCAGTTCTTC
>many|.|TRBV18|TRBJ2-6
CASSPPNLSGANVLTF
TGTGCCAGCTCACCACCGAATCTGTCTGGGGCCAACGTCCTGACTTTC
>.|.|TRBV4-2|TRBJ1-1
CASSRGDSSTEAFF
TGTGCCAGCAGTCGAGGCGACAGTTCCACTGAAGCTTTCTTT
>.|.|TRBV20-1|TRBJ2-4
CSARTRDSKNIQYF
TGCAGTGCTAGAACGAGGGACTCGAAAAACATTCAGTACTTC
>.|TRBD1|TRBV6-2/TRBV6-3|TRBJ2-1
CAIGQVPNEQFF
TGTGCCATCGGACAGGTCCCCAATGAGCAGTTCTTC
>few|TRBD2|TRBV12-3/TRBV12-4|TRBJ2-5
CASSLSLAGGSETQYF
TGTGCCAGCAGTTTAAGCCTAGCGGGAGGGTCAGAGACCCAGTACTTC
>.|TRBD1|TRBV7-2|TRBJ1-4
CASSPQGAGEKLFF
TGTGCCAGCAGCCCCCAGGGGGCTGGGGAAAAACTGTTTTTT
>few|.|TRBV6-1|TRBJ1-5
CASRPTSNQPQHF
TGTGCCAGCAGACCAACTAGCAATCAGCCCCAGCATTTT
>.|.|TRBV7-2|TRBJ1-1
CASSLVPGYNTEAFF
TGTGCCAGCAGCTTAGTACCGGGGTATAACACTGAAGCTTTCTTT
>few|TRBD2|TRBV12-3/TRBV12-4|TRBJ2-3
CASGRLAGGFTDTQYF
TGTGCCAGCGGCCGTCTAGCGGGGGGGTTCACAGATACGCAGTATTTT
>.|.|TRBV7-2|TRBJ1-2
CASRYGTDNYGYTF
TGTGCCAGCAGATACGGGACTGATAACTATGGCTACACCTTC
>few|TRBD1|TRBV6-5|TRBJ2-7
CASSFDRGSSYEQYF
TGTGCCAGCAGTTTCGACAGGGGAAGCTCCTACGAGCAGTACTTC